The next 17 T cell receptor beta chains were all read from a single sample in a study of T-cell memory formation after mild COVID-19 (dated by TCRdb to the early 2020s). The library was made by 5' RACE. TCRdb names Illumina NovaSeq 6000 as the instrument used. TCRdb took the public reads, trimmed them with fastp at Q25, ran MiXCR for clone calling and kept in-frame beta chains. Each CDR3 protein gets just one entry, which takes the most common genes and DNA from the rows behind it. For this sample there are hundreds of thousands of distinct CDR3 sequences; approximately 15% appear just once. Together, the top ten hold 20% to 25% of the sample. The sample was PBMCs or a T cell subset sorted from them (not recorded which). These receptors originate from a man aged 18 to 35 who had mild COVID-19 (a few samples of this study predate the infection). The sample titles of this study are shuffled in the database, so cell type and time point are left out; the donor was told from shared clones.

The gene calls are TRBV7-2 and TRBJ2-1; D is unclear. The CDR3 is 13 amino acids. Germline values: CDR1 SGHTA, CDR2 FQGNSA. The V and J ends lost 5 bases and 6 bases respectively, with 11 bases between them. The CDR3 DNA follows: TGTGCCAGCAGCCAAGGGCCTTCCAATGAGCAGTTCTTC. This codes for CASSQGPSNEQFF.

Ten or more counts support this clonotype. This rearrangement joins TRBV9 to TRBJ1-3, with D possibly being TRBD1 (5 bases). V shed 4 bases and J shed 0 bases, with 14 bases lying between them. Germline V CDR1 and CDR2: SGDLS, YYNGEE. The CDR3 extends over 16 amino acids. CDR3 nucleotide sequence: TGTGCCAGCAGCCCATTCGAGGGGAGCTCTGGAAACACCATATATTTT. Its translation is CASSPFEGSSGNTIYF.

This clonotype was recorded at least ten times. V and J are TRBV20-1 and TRBJ2-3; D may be TRBD1 (5 bases). Germline V lookup: CDR1 DFQATT, CDR2 SNEGSKA (reference sequence). This CDR3 region has 12 residues. Trimming stripped 3 bases from V and 3 bases from J, with 7 bases between. CDR3: CSASQGTDTQYF. The CDR3 coding sequence is TGCAGTGCTAGTCAGGGAACAGATACGCAGTATTTT.

J is TRBJ2-3 and V is TRBV7-8; D remains unclear. Trimming stripped 1 base from V and 0 bases from J, with 14 bases between. This CDR3 contains 17 residues. Per the germline V gene, CDR1 is SGHVS and CDR2 is FQNEAQ. The CDR3 region is CASSLVRPASSTDTQYF. CDR3 bases: TGTGCCAGCAGCTTAGTCCGGCCAGCCTCTAGCACAGATACGCAGTATTTT.

The table lists this clonotype with a few counts. The V gene is TRBV6-4, the J gene TRBJ2-2, with D unresolved. The germline CDR1 and CDR2 sequences are MRHNA and SNTAGT. Trimming left V 2 bases short and J 5 bases short, with 6 bases between. CDR3 length: 13 residues. The CDR3 DNA reads as TGTGCCAGCAGTGACGGGGAAACCGGGGAGCTGTTTTTT. Translated, it gives CASSDGETGELFF.

This clonotype was seen more than once but under ten times. CDR3 in DNA: TGTGCCAGCTCACCATACACTAGGTTATCCTACGAGCAGTACTTC. This translates into CASSPYTRLSYEQYF. The chain links TRBV18 to TRBJ2-7, with D possibly matching TRBD2 (5 bases). The V end lost 2 bases, the J end lost 1 base, and 12 bases lay between the germline ends. The germline gives CDR1 KGHSH, CDR2 LQKENI. This CDR3 is built from 15 residues.

This clonotype was seen a few times. The genes are TRBV5-8 and TRBJ1-2; TRBD1 is a possible D gene (5 bases). The CDR3 length is 16 residues. The ends were cut back, 4 bases at V and 1 base at J, with 17 bases in the middle. Germline CDR1 reads SGHTS; CDR2 reads YDEGEE. DNA for the CDR3: TGTGCCAGCAGCCCCGAGGGGTTTGGCTTTAACTATGGCTACACCTTC. Translating it yields CASSPEGFGFNYGYTF.

This clonotype has just a few counts. The rearrangement uses TRBV5-1 and TRBJ1-2; unclear D gene. The CDR3 sequence is 15 residues long. The V gene's germline CDR1 is SGHRS and CDR2 YFSETQ. The ends were cut back, 2 bases at V and 2 bases at J, with 13 bases in the middle. The CDR3 protein is CASSFGWFINYGYTF. The CDR3 DNA follows: TGCGCCAGCAGCTTCGGATGGTTCATCAACTATGGCTACACCTTC.

The chain couples TRBV6-2 or TRBV6-3 to TRBJ1-1; D gene unclear. CDR3 length equals 14 residues. V was shortened by 7 bases and J by 4 bases, with 16 bases between the two germline ends. CDR1 is MNHEY, CDR2 SVGEGT, per germline. CDR3 loop: CASIGPGLSTEAFF. CDR3 DNA sequence: TGTGCCAGCATCGGTCCGGGATTGAGCACTGAAGCTTTCTTT.

The chain combines TRBV5-1 with TRBJ1-2, with 7 nucleotides matching TRBD1. Germline V CDR1 and CDR2: SGHRS, YFSETQ. The ends lost 3 bases at V and 4 bases at J; junction bases unmatched: 3. This CDR3 spans 13 amino acids. The CDR3 is CASSSGGSYGYTF. CDR3 nucleotides: TGCGCCAGCAGCTCAGGGGGAAGCTATGGCTACACCTTC.

The chain has TRBV7-9 and TRBJ2-5; the D gene is possibly TRBD1 (6 bases). Germline assignment: CDR1 SEHNR and CDR2 FQNEAQ (reference sequence). CDR3 length: 13 amino acids. V dropped 2 bases and J dropped 7 bases, with 11 bases sitting between them. The CDR3 DNA sequence: TGTGCCAGCAGCTTATTGGGACAACGGACCCAGTACTTC. Translating gives CASSLLGQRTQYF.

The sample holds a few counts of this clonotype. This rearrangement joins TRBV4-2 to TRBJ1-1; no clear D gene. The CDR3 has 17 amino acids. Per germline, CDR1 LGHNA and CDR2 YNFKEQ. V was pared by 1 base and J by 0 bases, with 15 bases between. The chain's CDR3 is CASSQVVGRSMNTEAFF. Here the CDR3 DNA reads TGTGCCAGCAGCCAAGTAGTCGGCAGAAGTATGAACACTGAAGCTTTCTTT.

A few counts support this clonotype. The rearrangement links TRBV12-3 or TRBV12-4 to TRBJ1-1; weak D call: TRBD1 (5 bases). The CDR3 runs 13 residues. V dropped 3 bases and J dropped 11 bases, with 16 bases sitting between them. The CDR3 region is CASSFSGEGGAFF. CDR3 DNA sequence: TGTGCCAGCAGTTTTTCGGGGGAAGGTGGGGCTTTCTTT.

This clonotype occurred a few times. This chain connects TRBV6-9 to TRBJ2-7, with D uncertain. Germline assignment: CDR1 MNHGY and CDR2 SVAAGI. CDR3 length: 13 residues. The V and J ends lost 4 bases and 1 base respectively, with 8 bases between them. The CDR3 is CASSCNGSYEQYF. CDR3 DNA sequence: TGTGCCAGCAGTTGCAATGGGTCCTACGAGCAGTACTTC.

This clonotype has only a few counts. Here the CDR3 DNA reads TGCGCCAGCAGCCTGGAGAGGGGCCCAGATACGCAGTATTTT. Amino acid sequence: CASSLERGPDTQYF. This chain links TRBV5-1 with TRBJ2-3; D assignment may be TRBD1 or TRBD2 (5 bases each). V lost 4 bases and J 4 bases, leaving 13 bases between the germline ends. The CDR3 spans 14 residues. Germline loops: CDR1 SGHRS, CDR2 YFSETQ. Full variable domain (rest looked up from reference TRBV5-1 and TRBJ2-3): KAGVTQTPRYLIKTRGQQVTLSCSPISGHRSVSWYQQTPGQGLQFLFEYFSETQRNKGNFPGRFSGRQFSNSRSEMNVSTLELGDSALYLCASSLERGPDTQYFGPGTRLTVL.

The chain is built from TRBV12-3 or TRBV12-4 and TRBJ2-5; no firm D call. Deletions cut 2 bases from V and 7 bases from J, with 5 bases between. The CDR3 is made up of 11 amino acids. This chain's CDR3 is CASSLIGTQYF. CDR3 DNA sequence: TGTGCCAGCAGTTTAATCGGGACCCAGTACTTC.

The chain links TRBV5-6 to TRBJ1-1, with D perhaps matching TRBD1 (6 bases). This CDR3 is 15 amino acids long. The germline V gene has CDR1 SGHDT and CDR2 YYEEEE. Trimming took off 1 base at V and 0 bases at J, with 10 bases between the two ends. CDR3 in DNA: TGTGCCAGCAGCTTGTTGGGACACATGAACACTGAAGCTTTCTTT. Amino acid sequence: CASSLLGHMNTEAFF.